The following is a T cell receptor beta chain sequence with its context. Antigen: not known. Using its own MiXCR run on the 5' RACE reads, TCRdb lists one record per CDR3 protein. The sample consists of 400,000 to 550,000 distinct CDR3 sequences, approximately 22% of them appearing once. The data stem from a study of identical twins. The study, taken as a whole, reports: Not following the same donors, the study drew its conclusions from cross-sectional statistical analysis.

V was cut by 6 bases and J by 1 base, with 12 bases left in between. The CDR3 length is 14 residues. The data were also submitted as part of a second study, on T cells expressing NK-cell markers.

The chain combines TRBV12-3 or TRBV12-4 with TRBJ1-1; weak D call: TRBD1 (6 bases). The TCR was taken from a woman under 30 in good health. The sample taken for sequencing was CD4+ T cells sorted from blood. The CDR3 DNA sequence: TGTGCCAGCAGCCTACAGGGTCCGAACACTGAAGCTTTCTTT. Its protein is CASSLQGPNTEAFF.